This T cell receptor (beta chain) came from a study of cytomegalovirus exposure and HLA in healthy donors. Study at large: Earlier work reported roughly 120 million unique TCR beta sequences from about 200 million T cells. Overall study results and limits: Association of a missense DCLRE1C variant with TCR beta V- and J-gene trimming was reported in a later analysis. Overall, approximately 150 TCR beta chains were annotated as cytomegalovirus-associated.

This clone has just a few counts. The antigen is undetermined. Primers for the PCR totalled 60 Vbeta and 13 Jbeta. Only in-frame clones appear in the TCRdb table, and some are missing; sequencing was by immunoSEQ multiplex PCR. The table has roughly 190,000 clones, about 85% seen once. Germline V gene sequence: CDR1 SEHNR, CDR2 FQNEAQ (reference sequence). The CDR3 runs to 15 residues. V shed 5 bases and J 4 bases; nucleotides not matched to a gene: 5. Source material: PBMCs. The receptor was derived from a woman aged 45-65 years in good health and CMV-seropositive. The J gene is TRBJ1-6, the V gene TRBV7-9; 7 bases agree with TRBD1. The CDR3 nucleotides read TGTGCCAGCAGCAAGGACAGGACGTATAATTCACCCCTCCACTTT. It is translated as CASSKDRTYNSPLHF.